This is a list of T cell receptor delta chains from one sample in a study of Vδ1+ human thymocytes. TCRdb made new clone calls on the multiplex PCR reads using CATT. Of 50,000 to 75,000 delta-chain clones listed, roughly 15% are singletons. The sequenced sample was Vdelta1+ gamma-delta thymocytes from the thymus. These receptor sequences come from a girl less than two years old who had congenital heart surgery. Both conserved end residues are part of each CDR3. The D gene is left open where the match is weak. Clone size is given for some rows only: seen once, a few or many times, or a class if the clone is expanded.

d_call: TRDD3
cdr3_length: 22
clone_size: -
v_call: TRDV1
j_call: TRDJ1
cdr3_nt: TGTGCTCTTGGGCGCACTTTTCCCGCTGTACTGGGGGATAGGGGGTACACCGATAAACTCATCTTT
cdr3_aa: CALGRTFPAVLGDRGYTDKLIF

d_call: TRDD3
cdr3_length: 20
clone_size: -
v_call: TRDV1
j_call: TRDJ1
cdr3_nt: TGTGCTCTTGGGGAATGGACACTCCACCCGGCACTGGGGGACACCGATAAACTCATCTTT
cdr3_aa: CALGEWTLHPALGDTDKLIF

d_call: TRDD3
cdr3_length: 17
clone_size: -
v_call: TRDV1
j_call: TRDJ1
cdr3_nt: TGTGCTCTTGGGGAACGTTGCGTAGATGGGGGATCCGATAAACTCATCTTT
cdr3_aa: CALGERCVDGGSDKLIF

d_call: TRDD3
cdr3_length: 17
clone_size: -
v_call: TRDV1
j_call: TRDJ1
cdr3_nt: TGTGCTCTTGGGAACGGGAGACCGACTGGGGACTACTCTCCACTCATCTTT
cdr3_aa: CALGNGRPTGDYSPLIF

d_call: TRDD3
cdr3_length: 20
clone_size: -
v_call: TRDV1
j_call: TRDJ1
cdr3_nt: TGTGCTCTTGGGGAAATAACGTGGACGCGGGGATACGGGTACACCGATAAACTCATCTTT
cdr3_aa: CALGEITWTRGYGYTDKLIF

d_call: -
cdr3_length: 22
clone_size: -
v_call: TRDV1
j_call: TRDJ1
cdr3_nt: TGTGCTCTTGGGGAGCCTCCCTCTCGTGGGGCCGAAGGGGGGGAGTACACCGATAAACTCATCTTT
cdr3_aa: CALGEPPSRGAEGGEYTDKLIF

d_call: TRDD3
cdr3_length: 20
clone_size: few
v_call: TRDV3
j_call: TRDJ1
cdr3_nt: TGTGCCTTAAGTCTGTTCCTACACTTGCTCGTACTGGGGGAAGCCGATAAACTCATCTTT
cdr3_aa: CALSLFLHLLVLGEADKLIF

d_call: TRDD3
cdr3_length: 19
clone_size: -
v_call: TRDV2
j_call: TRDJ1
cdr3_nt: TGTGCCTGTGACAAACCCCCCCACTTCCCGGATACGGGCACCGATAAACTCATCTTT
cdr3_aa: CACDKPPHFPDTGTDKLIF

d_call: -
cdr3_length: 17
clone_size: few
v_call: TRDV1
j_call: TRDJ1
cdr3_nt: TGTGCTCTTGGGGAAACTTTGGGGTCCCTGTACACCGATAAACTCATCTTT
cdr3_aa: CALGETLGSLYTDKLIF

d_call: TRDD3
cdr3_length: 21
clone_size: few
v_call: TRDV2
j_call: TRDJ1
cdr3_nt: TGTGCCTGTGACACCGGGGCCCATGAGGTGGGGGATATGGCCGAAACCGATAAACTCATCTTT
cdr3_aa: CACDTGAHEVGDMAETDKLIF

d_call: TRDD3
cdr3_length: 19
clone_size: -
v_call: TRDV1
j_call: TRDJ1
cdr3_nt: TGTGCTCTTGGGGAACTTGGGCTTCGTACTGGGGGATACGCCGATAAACTCATCTTT
cdr3_aa: CALGELGLRTGGYADKLIF

d_call: TRDD3
cdr3_length: 21
clone_size: few
v_call: TRDV1
j_call: TRDJ1
cdr3_nt: TGTGCTCTTGGGGAACTTTGCGCAGTACTGGGGGATAGAAAGCACACCGATAAACTCATCTTT
cdr3_aa: CALGELCAVLGDRKHTDKLIF

d_call: TRDD2
cdr3_length: 27
clone_size: few
v_call: TRDV1
j_call: TRDJ1
cdr3_nt: TGTGCTCTTGGGGAGGGAACCTTCCTACGAGGGGAGGGAAAAATTACAACACAACTAGCATACACCGATAAACTCATCTTT
cdr3_aa: CALGEGTFLRGEGKITTQLAYTDKLIF

d_call: TRDD3
cdr3_length: 24
clone_size: few
v_call: TRDV1
j_call: TRDJ1
cdr3_nt: TGTGCTCTTGGGGAACCATCCTTCCTTCCTCGGCGGGCTGGGGGATACCCTTACACCGATAAACTCATCTTT
cdr3_aa: CALGEPSFLPRRAGGYPYTDKLIF

d_call: -
cdr3_length: 16
clone_size: few
v_call: TRDV1
j_call: TRDJ1
cdr3_nt: TGTGCTCTTGGGGAACTCTGGTTGGGGGGACGAGATAAACTCATCTTT
cdr3_aa: CALGELWLGGRDKLIF

d_call: TRDD2
cdr3_length: 21
clone_size: few
v_call: TRDV1
j_call: TRDJ1
cdr3_nt: TGTGCTCTTGGGGAACTGCGTGGGGGGTCCTTCCTAAGGCGGGACACCGATAAACTCATCTTT
cdr3_aa: CALGELRGGSFLRRDTDKLIF

d_call: -
cdr3_length: 23
clone_size: -
v_call: TRDV1
j_call: TRDJ1
cdr3_nt: TGTGCTCTTGGGGAACGAGGGGGACGCCTTCCTAGAATCCTGGGGGACCCCTCTGTTAAACTCATCTTT
cdr3_aa: CALGERGGRLPRILGDPSVKLIF

d_call: TRDD3
cdr3_length: 23
clone_size: -
v_call: TRDV1
j_call: TRDJ1
cdr3_nt: TGTGCTCTTGGGGACCCCCCCGCGGCCTTCCAGTACTGGGGGAGACCGTACACCGATAAACTCATCTTT
cdr3_aa: CALGDPPAAFQYWGRPYTDKLIF

d_call: TRDD3
cdr3_length: 16
clone_size: -
v_call: TRDV1
j_call: TRDJ1
cdr3_nt: TGTGCTCTTGTGGACCACTTCCTGGGGGATACCGGTAAACTCATCTTT
cdr3_aa: CALVDHFLGDTGKLIF

d_call: -
cdr3_length: 22
clone_size: -
v_call: TRDV1
j_call: TRDJ1
cdr3_nt: TGTGCTCTTGGACCCTCATTCCTACGTACTGGGGCCCCGTGGGGGTACACCGATAAACTCATCTTT
cdr3_aa: CALGPSFLRTGAPWGYTDKLIF

d_call: -
cdr3_length: 15
clone_size: few
v_call: TRDV1
j_call: TRDJ1
cdr3_nt: TGTGCTCTTGGGTTGAGGGATGTGGCCACCGATAAACTCATCTTT
cdr3_aa: CALGLRDVATDKLIF

d_call: TRDD3
cdr3_length: 20
clone_size: few
v_call: TRDV1
j_call: TRDJ1
cdr3_nt: TGTGCTCTTGGGGGACGGCCCGTACTGGGGGATAAGGGGTACACCGATAAACTCATCTTT
cdr3_aa: CALGGRPVLGDKGYTDKLIF

d_call: -
cdr3_length: 18
clone_size: -
v_call: TRDV1
j_call: TRDJ1
cdr3_nt: TGTGCTCTTGGGGAACTCCCCTTCCTCAGACTGGGGGGCGATAAACTCATCTTT
cdr3_aa: CALGELPFLRLGGDKLIF

d_call: -
cdr3_length: 19
clone_size: few
v_call: TRDV1
j_call: TRDJ1
cdr3_nt: TGTGCTCTTGGGGAATTTTCCACGTTGGCTGGGGACCACACCGATAAACTCATCTTT
cdr3_aa: CALGEFSTLAGDHTDKLIF

d_call: TRDD3
cdr3_length: 21
clone_size: -
v_call: TRDV1
j_call: TRDJ1
cdr3_nt: TGTGCTCTTGGGGAATTCGTCCACAGGGGAGTGGGGGAGCGGGGCTCGGATAAACTCATCTTT
cdr3_aa: CALGEFVHRGVGERGSDKLIF

d_call: -
cdr3_length: 17
clone_size: -
v_call: TRDV1
j_call: TRDJ1
cdr3_nt: TGTGCTCTTGGGGAATCGCCTCCCTACGTTGGCACCGATAAACTCATCTTT
cdr3_aa: CALGESPPYVGTDKLIF

d_call: TRDD3
cdr3_length: 17
clone_size: few
v_call: TRDV1
j_call: TRDJ1
cdr3_nt: TGTGCTCTTGGGGGCCTGACGGGATTACTGGGGGATATAGTGCTCATCTTT
cdr3_aa: CALGGLTGLLGDIVLIF

d_call: TRDD3
cdr3_length: 22
clone_size: few
v_call: TRDV1
j_call: TRDJ1
cdr3_nt: TGTGCTCTTGGGATATGGGGGCTCCCTGGGGGATACCGGGCTACGAGAACCGATAAACTCATCTTT
cdr3_aa: CALGIWGLPGGYRATRTDKLIF

d_call: TRDD2
cdr3_length: 19
clone_size: many
v_call: TRDV2
j_call: TRDJ1
cdr3_nt: TGTGCCTGTGACATACCCTTCCTGGTGGGGCCAATGTACACCGATAAACTCATCTTT
cdr3_aa: CACDIPFLVGPMYTDKLIF

d_call: -
cdr3_length: 21
clone_size: -
v_call: TRDV1
j_call: TRDJ1
cdr3_nt: TGTGCTCTTGGGGAACTACCCCCTTCTCCCACATGGACCATCGCGACCGATAAACTCATCTTT
cdr3_aa: CALGELPPSPTWTIATDKLIF

d_call: TRDD3
cdr3_length: 21
clone_size: few
v_call: TRDV1
j_call: TRDJ1
cdr3_nt: TGTGCTCTTGGGGAGGTACCAGGGGTCGTACTGGGGATAGACCTCACCGATAAACTCATCTTT
cdr3_aa: CALGEVPGVVLGIDLTDKLIF

d_call: -
cdr3_length: 18
clone_size: few
v_call: TRDV1
j_call: TRDJ1
cdr3_nt: TGTGCTCTTGGGGAACCTACCCTTACTGGAGGTCACACCGATAAACTCATCTTT
cdr3_aa: CALGEPTLTGGHTDKLIF

d_call: TRDD3
cdr3_length: 22
clone_size: few
v_call: TRDV1
j_call: TRDJ1
cdr3_nt: TGTGCTCTTGGGGAACTATGCCAGAAGCGGGGGGATTGGCCACACCCGACCGATAAACTCATCTTT
cdr3_aa: CALGELCQKRGDWPHPTDKLIF

d_call: TRDD3
cdr3_length: 27
clone_size: -
v_call: TRDV1
j_call: TRDJ1
cdr3_nt: TGTGCTCTTGGGGAACTGAGGGTGGTGCTTCCCTCGGTACTGGGGGATGCGTCCACGGAGGGCACCGATAAACTCATCTTT
cdr3_aa: CALGELRVVLPSVLGDASTEGTDKLIF

d_call: -
cdr3_length: 20
clone_size: few
v_call: TRDV1
j_call: TRDJ1
cdr3_nt: TGTGCTCTTGGGGAAGGTTGGCTTCCCCCCTTCGTGATCTCAACCGATAAACTCATCTTT
cdr3_aa: CALGEGWLPPFVISTDKLIF

d_call: -
cdr3_length: 23
clone_size: once
v_call: TRDV1
j_call: TRDJ1
cdr3_nt: TGTGCTCTTGGGGAACTAATAGCTTTTCCGCTGGGTGGATTTCAGGAGTGCACCGATAAACCCATCTTT
cdr3_aa: CALGELIAFPLGGFQECTDKPIF

d_call: -
cdr3_length: 20
clone_size: few
v_call: TRDV1
j_call: TRDJ1
cdr3_nt: TGTGCTCTTGGGAACTCGAGGGCCTTCCCCCAGTTCTTGTACACCGATAAACTCATCTTT
cdr3_aa: CALGNSRAFPQFLYTDKLIF

d_call: -
cdr3_length: 13
clone_size: few
v_call: TRAV29/DV5
j_call: TRDJ1
cdr3_nt: TGTGCAGCAATCGACTCCCTGGGGGATAAACTCATCTTT
cdr3_aa: CAAIDSLGDKLIF

d_call: TRDD3
cdr3_length: 18
clone_size: few
v_call: TRDV1
j_call: TRDJ1
cdr3_nt: TGTGCTCTTGGGGAGTCATACTGGGGGATACGCGGGGTCGATAAACTCATCTTT
cdr3_aa: CALGESYWGIRGVDKLIF

d_call: -
cdr3_length: 20
clone_size: -
v_call: TRDV1
j_call: TRDJ1
cdr3_nt: TGTGCTCTTGGGGACTCTTCCCACCCGAGGGGGAAATTGTACACCGATAAACTCATCTTT
cdr3_aa: CALGDSSHPRGKLYTDKLIF

d_call: -
cdr3_length: 18
clone_size: -
v_call: TRDV1
j_call: TRDJ1
cdr3_nt: TGTGCTCTTGGGGAATTCCTCCCCCCTCGGGGTACCACCGATAAACTCATCTTT
cdr3_aa: CALGEFLPPRGTTDKLIF

d_call: TRDD3
cdr3_length: 21
clone_size: -
v_call: TRDV1
j_call: TRDJ1
cdr3_nt: TGTGCTCTTGGGCGCTCCCCCCCTTTCCGCCCGGGAAAACTGGGGGCCCCAGGACTCATCTTT
cdr3_aa: CALGRSPPFRPGKLGAPGLIF

d_call: -
cdr3_length: 23
clone_size: -
v_call: TRDV1
j_call: TRDJ1
cdr3_nt: TGTGCTCTTGGGGATCGTCTTCCCCTGCCCAAGTTGTACTGGGTCCCCGGGACCGATAAACTCATCTTT
cdr3_aa: CALGDRLPLPKLYWVPGTDKLIF

d_call: TRDD3
cdr3_length: 18
clone_size: -
v_call: TRDV1
j_call: TRDJ1
cdr3_nt: TGTGCTCTTGGGGTAACGTGGGGGACACCCACCTACACCGATAAACTCATCTTT
cdr3_aa: CALGVTWGTPTYTDKLIF

d_call: TRDD3
cdr3_length: 21
clone_size: -
v_call: TRDV1
j_call: TRDJ1
cdr3_nt: TGTGCTCTTGGGGAAGAAAAGGTTCCCTACTGGGGGATACCGAGAACCGATAAACTCATCTTT
cdr3_aa: CALGEEKVPYWGIPRTDKLIF

d_call: -
cdr3_length: 19
clone_size: -
v_call: TRDV1
j_call: TRDJ1
cdr3_nt: TGTGCTCTTGGGGAACTCAGGGCCTCCCCCGTCGTTTCCACCGATAAACTCATCTTT
cdr3_aa: CALGELRASPVVSTDKLIF

d_call: TRDD3
cdr3_length: 21
clone_size: few
v_call: TRDV1
j_call: TRDJ1
cdr3_nt: TGTGCTCTTGGGGCTTTTTCCTACTGGGGGACCCAGAGGGTGGGAGGTTGCGAACTCATCTTT
cdr3_aa: CALGAFSYWGTQRVGGCELIF

d_call: -
cdr3_length: 28
clone_size: few
v_call: TRDV1
j_call: TRDJ1
cdr3_nt: TGTGCTCTTGGGGAACTAGCTTCCGTCGGGGCCCGACAAGACTGGGCCCGTGGGCAGGGCACGTACACCGATAAACTCATCTTT
cdr3_aa: CALGELASVGARQDWARGQGTYTDKLIF

d_call: -
cdr3_length: 18
clone_size: few
v_call: TRDV1
j_call: TRDJ1
cdr3_nt: TGTGCTCTTGGGGGCTACTTCTATCCACTATTGTACACCGATAAACTCATCTTT
cdr3_aa: CALGGYFYPLLYTDKLIF

d_call: TRDD3
cdr3_length: 17
clone_size: -
v_call: TRDV3
j_call: TRDJ1
cdr3_nt: TGTGCCTTGCTACTGGGGACTTCCCACTCGGGCACCGATAAACTCATCTTT
cdr3_aa: CALLLGTSHSGTDKLIF

d_call: TRDD3
cdr3_length: 18
clone_size: -
v_call: TRDV1
j_call: TRDJ1
cdr3_nt: TGTGCTCTTGGGACAATGGGGGACTTTAGCCTGTACACCGATAAACTCATCTTT
cdr3_aa: CALGTMGDFSLYTDKLIF

d_call: TRDD3
cdr3_length: 22
clone_size: -
v_call: TRDV1
j_call: TRDJ1
cdr3_nt: TGTGCTCTTGGGGAACCGCCTCTAGTCGCCTTCCTGGGGGATACTCTCACCGATAAACTCATCTTT
cdr3_aa: CALGEPPLVAFLGDTLTDKLIF

d_call: TRDD3
cdr3_length: 16
clone_size: -
v_call: TRDV1
j_call: TRDJ1
cdr3_nt: TGTGCTCTTGGGGAAAAAAGTCGGATACGCGGAGACAAACTCATCTTT
cdr3_aa: CALGEKSRIRGDKLIF